The 27 T cell receptor beta chains in this list originate from one sample, sequenced in a study of T cell responses to AZD1222 COVID-19 vaccine. Sequencing was performed with immunoSEQ multiplex PCR; in TCRdb, only in-frame clones are kept and a portion is missing. The sample lists 100,000 to 150,000 clones, about 91% occurring once. Specimen: peripheral blood, collected 28 days after the second AZD1222 dose. The receptors were sampled from an adult who received the AZD1222 COVID-19 vaccine.

The chain combines TRBV19 with TRBJ1-4; perhaps TRBD1 as D (6 bases). Trimming pared 6 bases from V and 9 bases from J, leaving 17 bases between. CDR3 size: 14 residues. Germline assignment: CDR1 LNHDA and CDR2 SQIVND (reference sequence). CDR3 sequence reads: CASRKPGQTQKLFF. The CDR3 DNA reads TGTGCCAGTAGAAAGCCGGGACAAACCCAAAAACTGTTTTTT.

This clone has more than one count but fewer than ten. The rearrangement uses TRBV6-4 and TRBJ1-1; no clear D gene. V was cut by 6 bases and J by 4 bases, with 15 bases left in between. Germline values: CDR1 MRHNA, CDR2 SNTAGT. This CDR3 spans 14 amino acids. CDR3 sequence: CASRDGSLGTEAFF. Written as DNA, the CDR3 is TGTGCCAGCAGGGACGGCTCTTTGGGCACTGAAGCTTTCTTT.

In this sample, this clone turned up once. The rearrangement links TRBV4-1 to TRBJ1-2; no clear D gene. V dropped 1 base and J dropped 3 bases, with 6 bases sitting between them. Germline CDR1 and CDR2: MGHRA and YSYEKL. The CDR3 is made up of 13 amino acids. CDR3 coding DNA: TGCGCCAGCAGCCAAGCAGGAGACTATGGCTACACCTTC. It yields the protein CASSQAGDYGYTF.

The V and J genes are TRBV5-5 and TRBJ2-2; 8 positions match TRBD1. The CDR3 contains 15 residues. The V gene end was trimmed by 1 base and the J gene end by 4 bases; junction bases not matched to a gene: 3. Per the germline V gene, CDR1 is SGHKS and CDR2 is YYEKEE (reference sequence). The CDR3 region is CASSLMTGVTGELFF. CDR3 sequence (DNA): TGTGCCAGCAGCTTGATGACAGGGGTCACCGGGGAGCTGTTTTTT.

There are a few counts of this clone. The chain recombines TRBV11-2 with TRBJ1-3; D not certain. The ends were cut back, 1 base at V and 1 base at J, with 5 bases in the middle. This CDR3 spans 14 amino acids. Germline V gene sequence: CDR1 SGHAT, CDR2 FQNNGV. The CDR3 is CASSLVGSGNTIYF. The CDR3 bases are TGTGCCAGCAGCTTAGTTGGGTCTGGAAACACCATATATTTT.

V is TRBV11-2 and J is TRBJ1-1; D is perhaps TRBD1 (5 bases). Trimming removed 5 bases from V and 0 bases from J, with 10 bases in between. CDR3 length equals 14 residues. Germline assignment: CDR1 SGHAT and CDR2 FQNNGV. CDR3 bases: TGTGCCAGCAGCACTACAGGCATGAACACTGAAGCTTTCTTT. Translation: CASSTTGMNTEAFF.

The chain carries TRBV21-1 and TRBJ2-6; the D call in the table, TRBD1, was not verified against the DNA. TRBV21-1 is a listed pseudogene. This CDR3 has 18 amino acids. The CDR3 is CASSKGIGQGIGANVLTF. The CDR3 DNA is TGTGCCAGCAGCAAAGGAATAGGACAGGGTATAGGGGCCAACGTCCTGACTTTC.

The V call is TRBV14, the J call TRBJ1-1; 8 bases are a match to TRBD1. The CDR3 has 12 residues. CDR1 is SGHDN and CDR2 is FVKESK in the germline V gene. V gave up 4 bases and J gave up 10 bases; unmatched junction bases: 5. The CDR3 protein is CASSPGQGGAFF. The CDR3 bases are TGTGCCAGCAGCCCTGGACAGGGTGGAGCTTTCTTT.

The chain carries TRBV6-4 and TRBJ1-1; 9 bases map to TRBD1. The CDR3 loop spans 16 amino acids. Germline V gene lookup returns CDR1 MRHNA and CDR2 SNTAGT. V shed 10 bases and J 0 bases; nucleotides not matched to a gene: 12. The CDR3 coding sequence is TGTGCCACCCCTGACCGGGACAGGGACATGAACACTGAAGCTTTCTTT. Translation gives CATPDRDRDMNTEAFF.

The J gene is TRBJ1-4, the V gene TRBV29-1, with 8 bases aligning to TRBD1. V was pared by 3 bases and J by 6 bases, with 6 bases of the junction left unmatched. Looked up from germline, CDR1 is SQVTM and CDR2 is ANQGSEA. The CDR3 has 14 residues. The CDR3 reads CSVEVGQGDEKLFF. The CDR3 DNA sequence: TGCAGCGTTGAGGTTGGACAGGGTGATGAAAAACTGTTTTTT.

This clone showed up just once. The chain couples TRBV21-1 to TRBJ2-2; TRBD1 reflects the table's D call only, with no check against the DNA. TRBV21-1 is tagged as a pseudogene. This CDR3 has 17 residues. The DNA for the CDR3 is TGTGCCAGCAGCAAAGAGGGGGGACAGCGGAACACCGGGGAGCTGTTTTTT. As protein: CASSKEGGQRNTGELFF.

V usage is TRBV9 and J usage is TRBJ1-3, with D possibly being TRBD1 (5 bases). CDR3 length: 16 amino acids. Deletions cut 0 bases from V and 2 bases from J, with 12 bases between. CDR1 and CDR2 (germline): SGDLS, YYNGEE. The CDR3 protein is CASSVGQPQTGNTIYF. In DNA, the CDR3 is TGTGCCAGCAGCGTAGGACAGCCGCAAACTGGAAACACCATATATTTT.

This rearrangement joins TRBV5-6 to TRBJ2-4; 7 bases align to TRBD1. The CDR3 consists of 13 residues. Germline V lookup: CDR1 SGHDT, CDR2 YYEEEE. After removal of 3 bases from V and 8 bases from J, the junction contained 5 bases not matched to a gene. The CDR3 nucleotides are TGTGCCAGCAGCTCACAGGGGTTGGACATTCAGTACTTC. It encodes CASSSQGLDIQYF.

The V and J genes are TRBV19 and TRBJ2-1; D not resolved. CDR3 length equals 15 residues. The V end lost 2 bases, the J end lost 0 bases, and 8 bases lay between the germline ends. Germline V gene sequence: CDR1 LNHDA, CDR2 SQIVND (reference sequence). The CDR3 sequence is CASSITFSSYNEQFF. Here the CDR3 DNA reads TGTGCCAGTAGTATAACCTTCAGCTCCTACAATGAGCAGTTCTTC. The whole variable domain, remainder taken from reference TRBV19 and TRBJ2-1, is DGGITQSPKYLFRKEGQNVTLSCEQNLNHDAMYWYRQDPGQGLRLIYYSQIVNDFQKGDIAEGYSVSREKKESFPLTVTSAQKNPTAFYLCASSITFSSYNEQFFGPGTRLTVL.

This chain links TRBV23-1 with TRBJ2-1, with 10 positions matching TRBD2. TRBV23-1 is flagged as an ORF with uncertain function. The CDR3 spans 19 residues. V was pared by 0 bases and J by 6 bases, with 14 bases of the junction left unmatched. CDR3 nucleotide sequence: TGCGCCAGCAGTCAATCGATCCCCTATCTAGCGGGAGAGGGCAATGAGCAGTTCTTC. The encoded protein is CASSQSIPYLAGEGNEQFF.

This chain connects TRBV6-5 to TRBJ1-2; D is perhaps TRBD1 (6 bases). CDR1 and CDR2 (germline): MNHEY, SVGAGI. Trimming removed 6 bases from V and 5 bases from J, with 10 bases in between. This CDR3 has 12 amino acids. CDR3 DNA sequence: TGTGCCAGCAGGGGGACACCGTATGGCTACACCTTC. It encodes CASRGTPYGYTF.

The chain employs TRBV5-4 and TRBJ2-5; 8 bases are a match to TRBD2. The CDR3 spans 17 residues. The V gene end was trimmed by 4 bases and the J gene end by 5 bases; junction bases not matched to a gene: 16. CDR1 SGHNT and CDR2 YYREEE come from the germline V gene (reference sequence). CDR3 residues: CASSPTGVAGPGETQYF. The CDR3 DNA is TGTGCCAGCAGCCCGACTGGGGTAGCGGGGCCAGGTGAGACCCAGTACTTC.

The J gene is TRBJ2-1, the V gene TRBV7-2; TRBD2 agrees at 9 bases. CDR1 is SGHTA, CDR2 FQGNSA, per germline. This CDR3 region has 15 residues. Trimming at V came to 1 base and at J to 4 bases, leaving 2 bases not matched to a gene. CDR3 sequence: CASSLGSGGYNEQFF. DNA of the CDR3: TGTGCCAGCAGCTTAGGGAGCGGGGGGTACAATGAGCAGTTCTTC.

V is TRBV4-2 and J is TRBJ2-5, with 10 bases identical to TRBD2. J was trimmed by 4 bases and V by 0 bases; bases with no gene match: 8. CDR3 length: 17 amino acids. CDR1 is LGHNA and CDR2 is YNFKEQ in the germline V gene. CDR3 residues: CASSQDSSGGARETQYF. Written as DNA, the CDR3 is TGTGCCAGCAGCCAAGATTCAAGCGGGGGGGCCCGAGAGACCCAGTACTTC.

This chain uses TRBV7-9 with TRBJ2-7, with unresolved D. CDR3 size: 14 residues. Germline CDR1 SEHNR, CDR2 FQNEAQ (reference sequence). Trimming removed 0 bases at V and 1 base at J, with 7 bases between. The CDR3: CASSLAGFSYEQYF. The CDR3 nucleotides read TGTGCCAGCAGCTTAGCAGGGTTTTCCTACGAGCAGTACTTC.

This chain joins TRBV2 and TRBJ2-3; D not certain. V lost 8 bases to trimming and J lost 3 bases, with 15 bases between them. This CDR3 region has 14 residues. CDR1 and CDR2 (germline): SNHLY, FYNNEI. CDR3 in amino acids: CASYRISETDTQYF. CDR3 bases: TGTGCCAGCTACCGGATAAGCGAAACAGATACGCAGTATTTT.

The V gene is TRBV6-5, the J gene TRBJ1-2; D remains ambiguous. With 3 bases removed from V and 0 bases from J, the gap between germline ends came to 11 bases. This CDR3 has 15 residues. The germline gives CDR1 MNHEY, CDR2 SVGAGI. CDR3 in amino acids: CASSYGGISNYGYTF. CDR3 nucleotides: TGTGCCAGCAGTTATGGCGGCATCTCTAACTATGGCTACACCTTC.

This sequence joins TRBV7-8 and TRBJ2-1, with 11 bases aligning to TRBD2. After removal of 6 bases from V and 0 bases from J, the junction contained 10 bases not matched to a gene. Germline CDR1 reads SGHVS; CDR2 reads FQNEAQ. CDR3 length: 18 residues. The CDR3: CASRPLAGVQSSYNEQFF. As DNA, the CDR3 is TGTGCCAGCAGGCCACTAGCGGGGGTCCAGAGCTCCTACAATGAGCAGTTCTTC.

The chain links TRBV7-3 to TRBJ2-1, with 13 positions matching TRBD2. Trimming at V came to 5 bases and at J to 2 bases, leaving 9 bases not matched to a gene. The CDR3 is 18 amino acids. Germline-derived CDR1 and CDR2 are SGHTA and FQGTGA. CDR3 DNA sequence: TGTGCCAGCAGCCCCTCGAGGACTAGCGGGGGTCCCTACAATGAGCAGTTCTTC. Its translation is CASSPSRTSGGPYNEQFF.

The rearrangement uses TRBV2 and TRBJ1-2; 12 bases match TRBD1. Germline-derived CDR1 and CDR2 are SNHLY and FYNNEI. J was trimmed by 6 bases and V by 6 bases; bases with no gene match: 2. The CDR3 spans 13 residues. In DNA, the CDR3 is TGTGCCAGCAGAAGGGACAGGGGGCATGGCTACACCTTC. Its protein is CASRRDRGHGYTF.

This chain joins TRBV24-1 and TRBJ2-1, with 7 bases matching TRBD1. The CDR3 totals 15 residues. V dropped 3 bases and J dropped 6; count of bases not matched to a gene: 7. Per germline, CDR1 KGHDR and CDR2 SFDVKD. CDR3: CATSDGQGVFNEQFF. In DNA, the CDR3 is TGTGCCACCAGTGATGGCCAGGGGGTTTTCAATGAGCAGTTCTTC.

The chain links TRBV5-1 to TRBJ2-5; tentative D call: TRBD1 (5 bases). Germline V gene sequence: CDR1 SGHRS, CDR2 YFSETQ. Trimming took off 0 bases at V and 4 bases at J, with 7 bases between the two ends. The CDR3 runs to 13 residues. CDR3 region: CASSLGQGETQYF. CDR3 nucleotide sequence: TGCGCCAGCAGCTTGGGGCAGGGAGAGACCCAGTACTTC.